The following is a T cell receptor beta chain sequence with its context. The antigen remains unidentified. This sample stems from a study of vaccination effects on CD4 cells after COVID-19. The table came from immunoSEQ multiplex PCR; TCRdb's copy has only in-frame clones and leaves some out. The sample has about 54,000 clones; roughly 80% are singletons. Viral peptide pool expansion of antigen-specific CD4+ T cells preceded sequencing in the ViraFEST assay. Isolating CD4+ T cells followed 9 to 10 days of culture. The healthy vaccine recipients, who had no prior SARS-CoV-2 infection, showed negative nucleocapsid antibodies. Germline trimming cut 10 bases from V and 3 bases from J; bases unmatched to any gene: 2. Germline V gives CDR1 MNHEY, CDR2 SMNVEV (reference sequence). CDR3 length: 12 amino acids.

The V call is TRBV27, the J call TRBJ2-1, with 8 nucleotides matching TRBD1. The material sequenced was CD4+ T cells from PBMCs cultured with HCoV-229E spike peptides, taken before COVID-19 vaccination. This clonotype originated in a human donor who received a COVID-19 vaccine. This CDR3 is CATTGGYNEQFF. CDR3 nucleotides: TGTGCCACTACAGGGGGCTACAATGAGCAGTTCTTC.